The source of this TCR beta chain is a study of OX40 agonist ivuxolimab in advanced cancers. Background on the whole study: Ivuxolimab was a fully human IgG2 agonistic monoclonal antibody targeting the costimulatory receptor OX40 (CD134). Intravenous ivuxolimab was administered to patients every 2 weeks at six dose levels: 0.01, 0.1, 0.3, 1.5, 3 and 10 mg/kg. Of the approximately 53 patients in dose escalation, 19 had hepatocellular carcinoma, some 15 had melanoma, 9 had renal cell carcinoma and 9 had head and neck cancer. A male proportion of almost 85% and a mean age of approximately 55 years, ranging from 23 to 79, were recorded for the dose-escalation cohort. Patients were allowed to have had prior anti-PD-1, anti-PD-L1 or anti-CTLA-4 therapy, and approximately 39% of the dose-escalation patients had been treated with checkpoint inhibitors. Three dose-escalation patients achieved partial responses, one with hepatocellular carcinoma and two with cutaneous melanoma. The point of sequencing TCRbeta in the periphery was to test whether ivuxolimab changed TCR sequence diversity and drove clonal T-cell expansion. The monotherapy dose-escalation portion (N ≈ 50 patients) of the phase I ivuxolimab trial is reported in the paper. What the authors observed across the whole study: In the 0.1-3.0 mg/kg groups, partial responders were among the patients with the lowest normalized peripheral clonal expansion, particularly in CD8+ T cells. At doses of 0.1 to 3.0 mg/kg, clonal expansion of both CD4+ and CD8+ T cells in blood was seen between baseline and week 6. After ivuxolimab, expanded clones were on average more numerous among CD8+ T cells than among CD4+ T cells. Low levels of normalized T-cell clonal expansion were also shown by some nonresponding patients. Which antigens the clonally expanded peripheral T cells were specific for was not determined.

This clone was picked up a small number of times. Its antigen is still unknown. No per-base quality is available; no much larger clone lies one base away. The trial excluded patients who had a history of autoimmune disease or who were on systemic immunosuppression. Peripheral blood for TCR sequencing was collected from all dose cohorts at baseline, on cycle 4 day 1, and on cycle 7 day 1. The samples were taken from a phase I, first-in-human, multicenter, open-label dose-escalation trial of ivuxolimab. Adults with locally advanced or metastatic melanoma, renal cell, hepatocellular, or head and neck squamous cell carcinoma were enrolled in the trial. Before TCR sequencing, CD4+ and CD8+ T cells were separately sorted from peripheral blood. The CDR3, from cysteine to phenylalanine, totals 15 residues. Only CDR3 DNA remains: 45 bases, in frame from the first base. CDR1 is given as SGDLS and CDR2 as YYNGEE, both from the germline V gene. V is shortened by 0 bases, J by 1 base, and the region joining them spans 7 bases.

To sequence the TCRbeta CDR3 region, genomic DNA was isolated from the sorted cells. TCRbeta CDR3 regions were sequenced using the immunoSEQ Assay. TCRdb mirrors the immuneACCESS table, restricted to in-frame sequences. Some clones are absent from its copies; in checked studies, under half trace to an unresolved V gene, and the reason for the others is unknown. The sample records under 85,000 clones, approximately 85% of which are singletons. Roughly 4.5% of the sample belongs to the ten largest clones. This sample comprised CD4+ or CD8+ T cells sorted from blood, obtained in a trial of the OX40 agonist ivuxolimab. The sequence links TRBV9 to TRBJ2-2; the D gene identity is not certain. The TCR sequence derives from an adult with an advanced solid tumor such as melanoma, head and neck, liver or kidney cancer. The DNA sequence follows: TGTGCCAGCAGCGTAGCTCACCAGAACACCGGGGAGCTGTTTTTT. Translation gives CASSVAHQNTGELFF. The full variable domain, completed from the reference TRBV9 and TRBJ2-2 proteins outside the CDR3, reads DSGVTQTPKHLITATGQRVTLRCSPRSGDLSVYWYQQSLDQGLQFLIQYYNGEERAKGNILERFSAQQFPDLHSELNLSSLELGDSALYFCASSVAHQNTGELFFGEGSRLTVL.